These 17 T cell receptor beta chains were all obtained from the same sample, sequenced in a study of blood T cell repertoires in COVID-19 (TCRdb year 2020). The method was the immunoSEQ multiplex PCR assay. Here the immuneACCESS table is served through TCRdb, limited to in-frame sequences with V and J called. Missing clones are a known gap in these copies; in checked studies unresolved V genes cover under half, and the rest lacks a known reason. The sample contains more than 85,000 clones, roughly 82% of them found a single time. In total, the top ten clones hold approximately 15% of the sample. What was sequenced was peripheral blood. Source of these receptors: a woman aged 60 to 75 with acute or convalescent COVID-19.

V is TRBV3-1 (or the pseudogene TRBV3-2) and J is TRBJ1-5; 11 nucleotides align to TRBD1. This CDR3 region has 15 residues. V gave up 8 bases and J gave up 0 bases; unmatched junction bases: 3. Germline lookup yields CDR1 LGHDT and CDR2 YNNKEL (reference sequence). This CDR3 is CASGQGAYSNQPQHF. CDR3 DNA sequence: TGTGCCAGCGGACAGGGGGCCTATAGCAATCAGCCCCAGCATTTT.

The genes are TRBV2 and TRBJ2-5, with D uncertain. There are 15 residues in the CDR3. Deletions cut 1 base from V and 5 bases from J, with 14 bases between. Per the germline V gene, CDR1 is SNHLY and CDR2 is FYNNEI. The CDR3 spells CASSEGAAPIETQYF. The CDR3 nucleotides read TGTGCCAGCAGTGAAGGGGCCGCCCCGATTGAGACCCAGTACTTC.

This clone was seen a few times. This chain uses TRBV15 with TRBJ1-5; no clear D gene. V lost 0 bases and J lost 4, with 19 bases in between. There are 18 residues in the CDR3. Looked up from germline, CDR1 is LNHNV and CDR2 is YYDKDF (reference sequence). CDR3 residues: CATSRDSNVGEANQPQHF. The DNA of the CDR3 is TGTGCCACCAGCAGAGATTCTAACGTCGGGGAAGCGAATCAGCCCCAGCATTTT.

This clone occurred a few times. The chain combines TRBV7-2 with TRBJ1-2; D may be TRBD1 (6 bases). The V gene's germline CDR1 is SGHTA and CDR2 FQGNSA. Trimming pared 2 bases from V and 3 bases from J, leaving 10 bases between. This CDR3 contains 14 residues. For the CDR3, the DNA is TGTGCCAGCAGCTTAATCGGGGGGCACTATGGCTACACCTTC. Translated: CASSLIGGHYGYTF.

The chain has TRBV10-3 and TRBJ1-3; D unresolved. The CDR3 is 12 residues long. V was trimmed by 4 bases and J by 2 bases, leaving 3 bases between them. CDR1 ENHRY and CDR2 SYGVKD come from the germline V gene. CDR3 sequence: CAISVAGNTIYF. In DNA, the CDR3 is TGTGCCATCAGTGTAGCTGGAAACACCATATATTTT.

This chain joins TRBV2 and TRBJ1-5; 8 positions agree with TRBD1. The germline gives CDR1 SNHLY, CDR2 FYNNEI. The CDR3 runs 17 residues. The ends lost 6 bases at V and 2 bases at J; junction bases unmatched: 12. The CDR3 DNA is TGTGCCAGCAGCTTATCCCAGGGGGCGAGGGGCAATCAGCCCCAGCATTTT. It codes for CASSLSQGARGNQPQHF. Together with reference TRBV2 and TRBJ1-5, the CDR3 gives the full variable domain: EPEVTQTPSHQVTQMGQEVILRCVPISNHLYFYWYRQILGQKVEFLVSFYNNEISEKSEIFDDQFSVERPDGSNFTLKIRSTKLEDSAMYFCASSLSQGARGNQPQHFGDGTRLSIL.

The gene calls are TRBV6-5 and TRBJ2-7; 9 bases match TRBD1. This CDR3 region has 16 residues. The ends lost 2 bases at V and 2 bases at J; junction bases unmatched: 7. Germline V gene data show CDR1 as MNHEY and CDR2 as SVGAGI. The chain's CDR3 is CASSYRGQGSTYEQYF. The CDR3 region has the DNA TGTGCCAGCAGTTACAGGGGACAGGGTTCAACCTACGAGCAGTACTTC.

CDR3 region: CATSRGGRNQPQHF. CDR3 bases: TGTGCCACCAGCAGAGGAGGGCGCAATCAGCCCCAGCATTTT. The V and J genes are TRBV15 and TRBJ1-5; no clear D. Trimming removed 1 base from V and 2 bases from J, with 6 bases in between. Per the germline V gene, CDR1 is LNHNV and CDR2 is YYDKDF (reference sequence). This CDR3 spans 14 amino acids.

The genes are TRBV3-1 (or the pseudogene TRBV3-2) and TRBJ2-5, with a weak D call TRBD1 (5 bases). Germline assignment: CDR1 LGHDT and CDR2 YNNKEL (reference sequence). The V and J ends lost 3 bases and 5 bases respectively, with 16 bases between them. The CDR3 spans 15 residues. The CDR3 coding sequence is TGTGCCAGCAGCCAGTCGACAGTAGCCTTGGAGACCCAGTACTTC. Its translation: CASSQSTVALETQYF.

The chain couples TRBV19 to TRBJ1-4; 8 nucleotides align to TRBD1. Germline V gene sequence: CDR1 LNHDA, CDR2 SQIVND (reference sequence). V was clipped by 4 bases and J by 3 bases; unmatched bases: 7. The CDR3 sequence is 16 residues long. The CDR3 spells CASSKTGDGPNEKLFF. For the CDR3, the DNA is TGTGCCAGTAGTAAGACAGGGGATGGGCCTAATGAAAAACTGTTTTTT.

This clone was seen just once. The V call is TRBV9, the J call TRBJ2-2, with TRBD1 matching over 8 bases. There are 15 residues in the CDR3. Germline CDR1 reads SGDLS; CDR2 reads YYNGEE. V trimming: 4 bases; J trimming: 4 bases; junction bases outside the gene matches: 6. CDR3: CASSIGQGRTGELFF. The CDR3, as DNA: TGTGCCAGCAGCATAGGACAGGGACGCACCGGGGAGCTGTTTTTT.

The chain links TRBV28 to TRBJ1-5; TRBD1 matches at 11 bases. The V gene's germline CDR1 is MDHEN and CDR2 SYDVKM. The CDR3 is 18 amino acids. Trimming removed 2 bases from V and 7 bases from J; junction bases left unmatched: 13. The CDR3 DNA follows: TGTGCCAGCAGTTTAACGGGGACAGGGGGATCCCCCAGGCAGCCCCAGCATTTT. Its translation: CASSLTGTGGSPRQPQHF.

The rearrangement links TRBV19 to TRBJ1-2; the D gene is possibly TRBD1 (6 bases). The V end lost 9 bases, the J end lost 1 base, and 9 bases lay between the germline ends. This CDR3 is built from 12 residues. CDR1 and CDR2 (germline): LNHDA, SQIVND (reference sequence). The CDR3 protein is CASWDINYGYTF. DNA for the CDR3: TGTGCCAGCTGGGACATTAACTATGGCTACACCTTC.

Only one count was recorded for this clone. This chain joins TRBV4-1 and TRBJ2-7; the D gene is possibly TRBD1 (7 bases). V lost 3 bases and J 3 bases, leaving 21 bases between the germline ends. Germline values: CDR1 MGHRA, CDR2 YSYEKL. The CDR3 has 17 amino acids. CDR3 bases: TGCGCCAGCAGCCAGGAGGGAACAGGGGAATTTAGCTACGAGCAGTACTTC. This encodes CASSQEGTGEFSYEQYF.

The chain couples TRBV12-5 to TRBJ2-7; TRBD1 is a possible D gene (5 bases). CDR3 length equals 13 residues. The V and J ends lost 6 bases and 6 bases respectively, with 15 bases between them. Germline CDR1 reads LGHNT; CDR2 reads FRNRAP. The CDR3 region has the DNA TGTGCTAGTGGCCCCAGGGAACCCGGCGAGCAGTACTTC. Amino acid sequence: CASGPREPGEQYF.

This clone occurred once. The DNA for the CDR3 is TGTGCCGGACAAGAAGTAGGCAATCAGCCCCAGCATTTT. It specifies CAGQEVGNQPQHF. This rearrangement joins TRBV6-5 to TRBJ1-5; tentative D call: TRBD1 (5 bases). The CDR3 has 13 amino acids. Germline V lookup: CDR1 MNHEY, CDR2 SVGAGI. Trimming removed 11 bases at V and 2 bases at J, with 13 bases between.

The V gene is TRBV21-1, the J gene TRBJ1-1; TRBD1, as called in the table, went unchecked against the DNA. TRBV21-1 is given as a pseudogene. CDR3 size: 17 residues. The DNA for the CDR3 is TGTGCCAGCAGCAAATGGGACGCGACAGGGTCGACAGGTGAAGCTTTCTTT. This translates into CASSKWDATGSTGEAFF.